Listed here are 15 T cell receptor beta chains from one sample, sequenced in a study of blood T cell repertoires in COVID-19. The data were produced by immunoSEQ multiplex PCR, yet TCRdb's version contains in-frame clones alone and is incomplete. Of some 260,000 clones listed, approximately 88% were seen once; the top ten hold more than 8.5%. The sequencing sample was made of peripheral blood. Receptors originate from a woman between 65 and 79 years old with COVID-19, enrolled during active disease.

This sequence joins TRBV24-1 and TRBJ1-1, with 10 bases that match TRBD1. CDR3 length equals 14 residues. Germline V gives CDR1 KGHDR, CDR2 SFDVKD. After removal of 7 bases from V and 8 bases from J, the junction contained 9 bases not matched to a gene. The CDR3 DNA is TGTGCCACCAGACCGGGACAGGGGTATGGGGAAGCTTTCTTT. As protein: CATRPGQGYGEAFF.

The DNA of the CDR3 is TGTGCCAGCTCACTACAGGGTCGGCGGGAGACACCCTACGAGCAGTACTTC. Protein: CASSLQGRRETPYEQYF. The chain uses TRBV18 and TRBJ2-7; weak D call: TRBD2 (7 bases). Trimming stripped 4 bases from V and 2 bases from J, with 21 bases between. The germline gives CDR1 KGHSH, CDR2 LQKENI. This CDR3 is built from 17 residues.

The rearrangement links TRBV19 to TRBJ1-3, with D uncertain. CDR1 and CDR2 from the germline V gene are LNHDA and SQIVND (reference sequence). The V end lost 6 bases, the J end lost 1 base, and 10 bases lay between the germline ends. CDR3 length: 14 residues. CDR3 in amino acids: CASSVSLSGNTIYF. For the CDR3, the DNA is TGTGCCAGTAGCGTTAGTCTTTCTGGAAACACCATATATTTT.

This rearrangement joins TRBV30 to TRBJ1-1; D not resolved. Trimming stripped 3 bases from V and 0 bases from J, with 14 bases between. The CDR3 is 15 residues long. Germline CDR1 and CDR2: GTSNPN and SVGIG (reference sequence). CDR3 bases: TGTGCCTGGAGCGCCAAGCTCTTCATGAACACTGAAGCTTTCTTT. This codes for CAWSAKLFMNTEAFF.

In this sample, this clone turned up a few times. This chain connects TRBV2 to TRBJ1-4; unclear D gene. The CDR3 totals 14 residues. CDR1 is SNHLY, CDR2 FYNNEI, per germline. Trimming took off 4 bases at V and 4 bases at J, with 10 bases between the two ends. The CDR3 protein is CASSAEEVNEKLFF. The CDR3 bases are TGTGCCAGCAGTGCGGAGGAAGTTAATGAAAAACTGTTTTTT.

The rearrangement links TRBV30 to TRBJ2-7, with D hard to call. The CDR3 has 13 amino acids. With 0 bases removed from V and 2 bases from J, the gap between germline ends came to 8 bases. Germline CDR1 GTSNPN, CDR2 SVGIG (reference sequence). The CDR3 here is CAWSVAPAYEQYF. The CDR3 coding sequence is TGTGCCTGGAGTGTAGCGCCCGCCTACGAGCAGTACTTC.

The V call is TRBV28, the J call TRBJ2-3; D might be TRBD2 (6 bases). The CDR3 contains 16 residues. CDR1 is MDHEN, CDR2 SYDVKM, per germline. The V gene lost 5 bases and the J gene lost 2 bases, with 17 bases spanning the gap. CDR3 loop: CASSRRGLRDTDTQYF. The CDR3 DNA reads as TGTGCCAGCAGTAGGCGGGGCCTCCGAGACACAGATACGCAGTATTTT.

The gene calls are TRBV3-1 (or the pseudogene TRBV3-2) and TRBJ2-7; D might be TRBD1 (6 bases). The CDR3 has 11 residues. CDR1 is LGHDT, CDR2 YNNKEL, per germline (reference sequence). The V and J ends lost 4 bases and 10 bases respectively, with 11 bases between them. This CDR3 is CASSLRGIQYF. CDR3 bases: TGTGCCAGCAGCCTCAGGGGCATCCAGTACTTC.

V is TRBV18 and J is TRBJ2-6, with D possibly matching TRBD2 (6 bases). Germline loops: CDR1 KGHSH, CDR2 LQKENI. The CDR3 loop spans 14 amino acids. Trimming took 2 bases from V and 6 from J, leaving 8 bases between them. The DNA of the CDR3 is TGTGCCAGCTCACCAGGAGGGTTGGCCAACGTCCTGACTTTC. Translating gives CASSPGGLANVLTF.

The chain has TRBV5-1 and TRBJ1-2; 7 bases are a match to TRBD1. This CDR3 has 13 residues. CDR1 and CDR2 from the germline V gene are SGHRS and YFSETQ. Losses at the gene ends were 4 bases for V and 8 bases for J; bases not matched to a gene: 8. Written as DNA, the CDR3 is TGCGCCAGCAGCCCCGGACAGGTCGGCGGCTACACCTTC. It is translated as CASSPGQVGGYTF.

V gene TRBV5-1 combines with J gene TRBJ2-5; D not certain. This CDR3 region has 12 residues. Germline loops: CDR1 SGHRS, CDR2 YFSETQ. V lost 4 bases and J lost 4, with 8 bases in between. CDR3 nucleotide sequence: TGCGCCAGCAGCGTCGTCCTAGAGACCCAGTACTTC. Amino acid sequence: CASSVVLETQYF.

The chain recombines TRBV2 with TRBJ1-2, with 8 bases fitting TRBD1. Germline V gives CDR1 SNHLY, CDR2 FYNNEI. Trimming at V came to 10 bases and at J to 5 bases, leaving 6 bases not matched to a gene. The CDR3 is 12 amino acids. The CDR3: CATPQGAYGYTF. DNA for the CDR3: TGTGCCACTCCCCAGGGGGCGTATGGCTACACCTTC. Looking up the rest from reference TRBV2 and TRBJ1-2 gives the full variable domain: EPEVTQTPSHQVTQMGQEVILRCVPISNHLYFYWYRQILGQKVEFLVSFYNNEISEKSEIFDDQFSVERPDGSNFTLKIRSTKLEDSAMYFCATPQGAYGYTFGSGTRLTVV.

This clone occurred once. V usage is TRBV5-4 and J usage is TRBJ1-6; D is possibly TRBD1 (6 bases). V was trimmed by 4 bases and J by 10 bases, leaving 12 bases between them. This CDR3 comprises 13 residues. CDR1 is SGHNT, CDR2 YYREEE, per germline (reference sequence). The CDR3 DNA follows: TGTGCCAGCAGCGTACAGGGCCAATCACCCCTCCACTTT. It is translated as CASSVQGQSPLHF.

This sequence joins TRBV9 and TRBJ2-2; D not certain. V dropped 4 bases and J dropped 0 bases, with 4 bases sitting between them. The CDR3 length is 13 residues. Germline values: CDR1 SGDLS, CDR2 YYNGEE. The CDR3 is CASSTTNTGELFF. CDR3 nucleotides: TGTGCCAGCAGCACAACGAACACCGGGGAGCTGTTTTTT.

This clone was picked up a small number of times. The chain has TRBV5-1 and TRBJ2-1; D ambiguous. The germline V and J ends were trimmed by 0 bases and 3 bases, with 16 bases remaining between them. Germline values: CDR1 SGHRS, CDR2 YFSETQ. The CDR3 has 17 residues. The CDR3 DNA follows: TGCGCCAGCAGCTTGGGTCTCCCCCTTCTAGTCTACAATGAGCAGTTCTTC. Protein: CASSLGLPLLVYNEQFF.